This T cell receptor beta chain appears in the sequencing data of a study of post-analysis software for immune sequencing data. Study at large: Included among the disease courses, which were recorded for the cohort, were relapsing-remitting, secondary progressive and progressive-relapsing multiple sclerosis. The study's findings and limits: Those samples that were prepared in the same batch co-clustered strongly by F measure. Patients used five TRBV segments, including TRBV5-6, TRBV5-1 and TRBV20-1, more often than controls.

Prepared TCR beta cDNA libraries contained unique molecular identifiers. Around 500,000 cDNA molecules came from around 1 to 9.1 million T cells. TCRdb re-called the PCR reads with MiXCR, one entry per CDR3 protein. The sample contains fewer than 550,000 distinct CDR3 sequences, about a third of which appear only once. Germline-derived CDR1 and CDR2 are MNHEY and SMNVEV (reference sequence). This CDR3 comprises 14 residues. V lost 4 bases to trimming and J lost 8 bases; unmatched junction nucleotides: 4. A word on this clonotype: The antigen remains undetermined.

The sequencing input was blood. V is TRBV27 and J is TRBJ2-1, with TRBD1 identical over 11 bases. This TCR derives from a girl aged 2 to 17 with multiple sclerosis. The CDR3 loop reads CASSSGQGADEQFF. CDR3 DNA sequence: TGTGCCAGCAGTTCCGGACAGGGGGCTGATGAGCAGTTCTTC.